The rows below give T cell receptor beta chains drawn from one sample of a study of patients and donors after allogeneic stem cell transplantation. One entry per CDR3 protein results from TCRdb running MiXCR on the RT-PCR reads. The sample lists approximately 410,000 distinct CDR3 sequences, approximately 16% occurring once. What was sequenced was blood, either unsorted or a sorted T cell fraction (not recorded which). The receptor set was obtained from a human donor who was either an allogeneic HSCT recipient or a stem cell or donor lymphocyte infusion donor (not recorded which). It is not recorded whose cells these are; they may come from a transplant donor. Each CDR3 is given with its conserved first and last residue. Clone size, where shown, is once, few, many, or a class for clones that have expanded.

j_gene: TRBJ2-1; v_gene: TRBV27; abundance: many; CDR3aa: CASSSRPRLAGNYNEQFF
j_gene: TRBJ2-5; v_gene: TRBV9; abundance: few; CDR3aa: CASSPTRTGGSGRRETQYF
j_gene: TRBJ2-7; v_gene: TRBV10-2; abundance: few; CDR3aa: CASTPTRNSGYEQYF
j_gene: TRBJ1-2; v_gene: TRBV18; abundance: NA; CDR3aa: CASSPPRTRGGVGYTF
j_gene: TRBJ2-2; v_gene: TRBV11-3; abundance: few; CDR3aa: CASSLEGLAGHTGELFF
j_gene: TRBJ2-3; v_gene: TRBV5-1; abundance: few; CDR3aa: CASSLVGTGEKRDTQYF
j_gene: TRBJ2-2; v_gene: TRBV6-1; abundance: few; CDR3aa: CASKGESGELFF
j_gene: TRBJ2-3; v_gene: TRBV20-1; abundance: few; CDR3aa: CSARVAGGPDTQYF
j_gene: TRBJ2-3; v_gene: TRBV12-3/TRBV12-4; abundance: few; CDR3aa: CASSPTSGRSSDTQYF
j_gene: TRBJ2-1; v_gene: TRBV9; abundance: NA; CDR3aa: CASSVATAPGNEQFF
j_gene: TRBJ1-5; v_gene: TRBV20-1; abundance: few; CDR3aa: CSANSGNQPQHF
j_gene: TRBJ1-1; v_gene: TRBV10-3; abundance: few; CDR3aa: CAISEFGGENTEAFF
j_gene: TRBJ1-2; v_gene: TRBV20-1; abundance: NA; CDR3aa: CSATPTGVVYGYTF
j_gene: TRBJ2-2; v_gene: TRBV6-1; abundance: NA; CDR3aa: CASGVGDPGELFF
j_gene: TRBJ1-1; v_gene: TRBV6-5; abundance: NA; CDR3aa: CASSYGENTEAFF
j_gene: TRBJ2-7; v_gene: TRBV3-1; abundance: NA; CDR3aa: CASSPGNRVSYEQYF
j_gene: TRBJ2-3; v_gene: TRBV24-1; abundance: NA; CDR3aa: CATSGGQGATDTQYF
j_gene: TRBJ1-5; v_gene: TRBV20-1; abundance: few; CDR3aa: CSARAGGQGVHQPQHF
j_gene: TRBJ2-3; v_gene: TRBV5-1; abundance: NA; CDR3aa: CASSRRGDTQYF
j_gene: TRBJ1-6; v_gene: TRBV11-2; abundance: NA; CDR3aa: CASSYHGGRGWSYNSPLHF
j_gene: TRBJ1-5; v_gene: TRBV20-1; abundance: NA; CDR3aa: CSARQGADQPQHF
j_gene: TRBJ2-1; v_gene: TRBV20-1; abundance: NA; CDR3aa: CSARPPFGEAEVGNEQFF
j_gene: TRBJ1-2; v_gene: TRBV4-2; abundance: few; CDR3aa: CASSLRDRGGRANYGYTF
j_gene: TRBJ2-3; v_gene: TRBV6-1; abundance: NA; CDR3aa: CASSEGDTRVDTQYF
j_gene: TRBJ1-2; v_gene: TRBV9; abundance: few; CDR3aa: CASSAYTANYGYTF
j_gene: TRBJ2-1; v_gene: TRBV3-1; abundance: many; CDR3aa: CASSQDGTSGYNEQFF
j_gene: TRBJ2-5; v_gene: TRBV11-2; abundance: NA; CDR3aa: CASSLRLGGTQYF
j_gene: TRBJ1-4; v_gene: TRBV5-1; abundance: few; CDR3aa: CASSLARGPSTNEKLFF
j_gene: TRBJ2-2; v_gene: TRBV27; abundance: NA; CDR3aa: CASSLGPKRVTGELFF
j_gene: TRBJ1-4; v_gene: TRBV6-1; abundance: NA; CDR3aa: CASSVRQPLYEKLFF
j_gene: TRBJ2-7; v_gene: TRBV6-1; abundance: NA; CDR3aa: CASRQLAGKYEQYF
j_gene: TRBJ2-3; v_gene: TRBV19; abundance: few; CDR3aa: CASEPRDRKRTDTQYF
j_gene: TRBJ2-4; v_gene: TRBV20-1; abundance: few; CDR3aa: CSAPSGRLAKNIQYF
j_gene: TRBJ2-2; v_gene: TRBV30; abundance: NA; CDR3aa: CAWTPMDTGELFF
j_gene: TRBJ1-4; v_gene: TRBV7-8; abundance: few; CDR3aa: CASSRRSEKLFF
j_gene: TRBJ1-2; v_gene: TRBV6-5; abundance: few; CDR3aa: CASSYPGNGYTF
j_gene: TRBJ1-1; v_gene: TRBV14; abundance: few; CDR3aa: CASSQAWNTEAFF
j_gene: TRBJ1-5; v_gene: TRBV18; abundance: few; CDR3aa: CASSPLGGSNQPQHF
j_gene: TRBJ2-1; v_gene: TRBV5-1; abundance: NA; CDR3aa: CASSSNRGNEQFF
j_gene: TRBJ2-3; v_gene: TRBV6-1; abundance: few; CDR3aa: CASSEVADTQYF
j_gene: TRBJ1-2; v_gene: TRBV5-1; abundance: few; CDR3aa: CASSPFGEDYGYTF
j_gene: TRBJ1-5; v_gene: TRBV12-3/TRBV12-4; abundance: many; CDR3aa: CASSTNQPQHF
j_gene: TRBJ1-3; v_gene: TRBV10-3; abundance: few; CDR3aa: CAIGNPGNTIYF
j_gene: TRBJ2-2; v_gene: TRBV7-7; abundance: few; CDR3aa: CASSVGQMAGELFF
j_gene: TRBJ1-5; v_gene: TRBV30; abundance: few; CDR3aa: CAWGTASNQPQHF
j_gene: TRBJ2-1; v_gene: TRBV7-8; abundance: few; CDR3aa: CASSLSSLISEQFF
j_gene: TRBJ1-2; v_gene: TRBV7-2; abundance: NA; CDR3aa: CASSLRGLPNYGYTF
j_gene: TRBJ2-3; v_gene: TRBV4-2; abundance: NA; CDR3aa: CASSQDPTRGDNSDTQYF